The present entry profiles one T cell receptor (beta chain) with its context. The data are from a study of human T cells and chemical hapten exposure. Germline V gives CDR1 LNHNV, CDR2 YYDKDF (reference sequence). CDR3 length: 17 residues. V was clipped by 3 bases and J by 3 bases; unmatched bases: 11. The time point here: patch test 2, 6 weeks after DPC sensitization. Regarding treatment: therapeutic diphenylcyclopropenone sensitization with weekly scalp DPC. TCRdb redid the calling of the RACE reads with MiXCR, one entry per CDR3 protein. The profile covers tens of thousands of distinct CDR3 sequences, with roughly 10% appearing a single time and roughly 2.3% taken by the ten largest.

The source material was whole blood, sampled in connection with sensitization to the hapten diphenylcyclopropenone (DPC). The chain combines TRBV15 with TRBJ2-3, with 8 bases matching TRBD2. The sequence was obtained from a woman between 25 and 40 years old with alopecia areata. Some clones in this sample may be carry-over from other donors' samples. The CDR3 sequence: CATSRGKSGSTTDTQYF. The CDR3 DNA reads TGTGCCACCAGCAGGGGGAAAAGCGGGAGTACGACAGATACGCAGTATTTT.